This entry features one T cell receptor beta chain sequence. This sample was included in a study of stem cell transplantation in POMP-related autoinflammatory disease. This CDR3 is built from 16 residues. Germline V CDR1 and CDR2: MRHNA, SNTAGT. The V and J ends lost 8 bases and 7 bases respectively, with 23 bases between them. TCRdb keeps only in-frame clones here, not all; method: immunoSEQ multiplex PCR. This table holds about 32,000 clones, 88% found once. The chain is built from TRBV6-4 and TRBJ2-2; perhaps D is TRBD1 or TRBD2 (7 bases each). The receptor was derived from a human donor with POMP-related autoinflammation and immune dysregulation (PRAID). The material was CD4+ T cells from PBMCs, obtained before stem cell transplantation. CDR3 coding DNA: TGTGCCAGCCCGCTCAGGGGGGGCCGGTTGGACGGGGAGCTGTTTTTT. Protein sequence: CASPLRGGRLDGELFF.